Listed here are 15 T cell receptor beta chains from one sample, sequenced in a study of T cell repertoires in cytomegalovirus infection. TCRdb re-called the reads through MiXCR, storing one row per CDR3 protein. The sample carries about 83,000 distinct CDR3 sequences, 45% to 55% recorded once. Which antigens these TCRs recognize remains unknown. Specimen: CD8+ T cells from cultured PBMCs, collected from culture after CMV antigen stimulation. Receptors were obtained from a human donor in good health (CMV status not recorded). Some clones in this sample may be carry-over from other donors' samples.

The CDR3 reads CASSLRGGGNEQFF. The CDR3, as DNA: TGTGCCAGCAGCTTGCGGGGGGGGGGCAATGAGCAGTTCTTC. The chain combines TRBV7-8 with TRBJ2-1; TRBD2 matches 9 bases. This CDR3 region has 14 residues. The trim removed 3 bases at V and 6 bases at J, leaving 3 bases unmatched. CDR1 and CDR2 from the germline V gene are SGHVS and FQNEAQ.

Comments on this clonotype: The junction differs from germline at one of its ends, possibly a read error. The chain uses TRBV7-2 and TRBJ1-1; maybe TRBD1 (6 bases). This CDR3 is built from 16 residues. Germline assignment: CDR1 SGHTA and CDR2 FQGNSA. In nucleotides, the CDR3 is TGTGCCAGCAGCCCGTTGTGGTACAGGGAGAACACTGAATCTTTCTTT. Translated, it gives CASSPLWYRENTESFF.

Notes on this clonotype: This may arise from a read error, as a much more abundant clone is one base away. The chain combines TRBV5-5 with TRBJ1-1; D unresolved. This CDR3 comprises 11 residues. Germline V gene sequence: CDR1 SGHKS, CDR2 YYEKEE (reference sequence). V was cut by 1 base and J by 3 bases, with 1 base left in between. The CDR3 here is CASSLYTEAFF. CDR3 in DNA: TGTGCCAGCAGCTTGTACACTGAAGCTTTCTTT.

The chain carries TRBV20-1 and TRBJ2-2; 7 nucleotides match TRBD2. Germline CDR1 DFQATT, CDR2 SNEGSKA (reference sequence). The trim removed 0 bases at V and 5 bases at J, leaving 12 bases unmatched. CDR3 size: 17 residues. The CDR3 sequence is CSARDPDAGVETGELFF. The DNA for the CDR3 is TGCAGTGCTAGAGATCCTGACGCGGGAGTGGAAACCGGGGAGCTGTTTTTT.

The chain couples TRBV6-6 to TRBJ2-1; D unclear. CDR1 is MNHNY, CDR2 SVGAGI, per germline (reference sequence). CDR3 length: 11 amino acids. Trimming cost V 8 bases and J 7 bases, with 9 bases left between them. The CDR3 protein is CASGQGNEQFF. In DNA, the CDR3 is TGTGCCAGCGGGCAAGGAAATGAGCAGTTCTTC.

Only a few counts were recorded for this clonotype. The chain employs TRBV7-9 and TRBJ2-7; the D gene is possibly TRBD2 (5 bases). The V gene lost 5 bases and the J gene lost 5 bases, with 16 bases spanning the gap. Germline V gene sequence: CDR1 SEHNR, CDR2 FQNEAQ (reference sequence). This CDR3 region has 14 residues. The CDR3 here is CASSPRAGPNEQYF. The CDR3 DNA reads as TGTGCCAGCAGCCCTCGGGCGGGCCCCAACGAGCAGTACTTC.

This clonotype turned up a few times. V gene TRBV7-2 combines with J gene TRBJ2-3; 9 bases match TRBD2. Unmatched junction bases numbered 16, after V lost 6 bases and J lost 3 bases. Germline CDR1 and CDR2: SGHTA and FQGNSA. The CDR3 is 18 amino acids. CDR3 DNA sequence: TGTGCCAGCAGTTCCAGAGAATGGGGACTAGCAGTGACAGATACGCAGTATTTT. Translating gives CASSSREWGLAVTDTQYF.

Only a few counts were recorded for this clonotype. J is TRBJ1-5 and V is TRBV6-1; a possible D gene is TRBD1 (5 bases). With 6 bases removed from V and 6 bases from J, the gap between germline ends came to 18 bases. Germline V gives CDR1 MNHNS, CDR2 SASEGT. This CDR3 is 15 amino acids long. CDR3 amino acids: CASRPGQLGGQPQHF. The CDR3, as DNA: TGTGCCAGCAGACCCGGGCAACTGGGGGGTCAGCCCCAGCATTTT.

This CDR3 is CASSSYREGVKNIQYF. Written as DNA, the CDR3 is TGTGCCAGCAGCTCCTACCGGGAAGGGGTCAAAAACATTCAGTACTTC. The chain carries TRBV7-9 and TRBJ2-4, with D perhaps matching TRBD1 or TRBD2 (5 bases each). The CDR3 has 16 amino acids. Germline assignment: CDR1 SEHNR and CDR2 FQNEAQ (reference sequence). V dropped 4 bases and J dropped 3 bases, with 16 bases sitting between them.

The rearrangement joins TRBV10-3 to TRBJ2-5; D unresolved. The CDR3 is made up of 13 amino acids. Germline V gene sequence: CDR1 ENHRY, CDR2 SYGVKD. V lost 6 bases, J lost 0 bases, and 8 bases lay in between. CDR3 region: CAISSEYQETQYF. The CDR3 nucleotides read TGTGCCATCAGCTCGGAGTACCAAGAGACCCAGTACTTC.

The genes are TRBV10-1 and TRBJ2-5; possibly TRBD2 for D (6 bases). The V end lost 2 bases, the J end lost 10 bases, and 14 bases lay between the germline ends. Germline CDR1 is WNHNN and CDR2 is SYGVQD (reference sequence). The CDR3 covers 13 residues. The CDR3 loop reads CASSEAPTSYQYF. Here the CDR3 DNA reads TGCGCCAGCAGTGAGGCCCCAACTAGCTACCAGTACTTC.

This rearrangement joins TRBV7-8 to TRBJ2-7; the match to TRBD1 covers 7 bases. V trimming: 5 bases; J trimming: 3 bases; junction bases outside the gene matches: 4. Germline loops: CDR1 SGHVS, CDR2 FQNEAQ. The CDR3 runs to 13 residues. The CDR3 spells CASSNRDSYEQYF. The CDR3, as DNA: TGTGCCAGCAGCAACCGGGACAGCTACGAGCAGTACTTC.

This clonotype has more than one count but fewer than ten. The chain recombines TRBV7-2 with TRBJ1-5, with 7 bases lining up with TRBD1. This CDR3 is built from 15 residues. The germline V gene has CDR1 SGHTA and CDR2 FQGNSA. The V and J ends lost 5 bases and 3 bases, in that order; junction bases with no gene match: 7. The CDR3 sequence is CASSPRTGNNQPQHF. Here the CDR3 DNA reads TGTGCCAGCAGCCCTAGGACAGGTAACAATCAGCCCCAGCATTTT. The whole variable domain, filled in from reference TRBV7-2 and TRBJ1-5, reads GAGVSQSPSNKVTEKGKDVELRCDPISGHTALYWYRQSLGQGLEFLIYFQGNSAPDKSGLPSDRFSAERTGGSVSTLTIQRTQQEDSAVYLCASSPRTGNNQPQHFGDGTRLSIL.

The J gene is TRBJ1-1, the V gene TRBV19; 9 bases match TRBD1. Unmatched junction bases numbered 13, after V lost 9 bases and J lost 2 bases. CDR3 length: 16 amino acids. CDR1 is LNHDA and CDR2 is SQIVND in the germline V gene (reference sequence). CDR3 sequence: CASLRDRDPFNTEAFF. DNA of the CDR3: TGTGCCAGCCTCCGGGACAGGGACCCGTTCAACACTGAAGCTTTCTTT.

This chain uses TRBV7-9 with TRBJ1-3; D not certain. The ends were cut back, 11 bases at V and 2 bases at J, with 13 bases in the middle. This CDR3 is 13 amino acids long. Germline values: CDR1 SEHNR, CDR2 FQNEAQ (reference sequence). The CDR3 DNA is TGTGCCGGTTCACCGATAGCTGGAAACACCATATATTTT. Protein: CAGSPIAGNTIYF.